This entry features one TCR beta chain sequence. This sample is drawn from a study of blood T cell repertoires in COVID-19. Study-level information: Acute-phase and convalescent COVID-19 samples originated in the United States, Italy and Spain. The analysed material was cDNA or gDNA that came from T cells, B-cell-depleted T cells, or PBMCs.

The germline CDR1 and CDR2 sequences are SGHAT and FQNNGV. The CDR3 extends over 17 amino acids. J gave up 0 bases and V 1 base, and 9 bases lay outside the gene matches. Authors' methods: It was from reference gene primer amplification that nucleated cell counts were estimated. The method was immunoSEQ multiplex PCR; TCRdb's version includes in-frame clones alone and lacks a portion of them. The V and J calls and clone size come from that table; D and trimming were worked out from the DNA. The repertoire consists of some 250,000 clones, with 80% to 90% occurring once and the leading ten covering about 5.7%.

Sequenced input: peripheral blood. This sequence originates from a man at least 80 years old with acute or convalescent COVID-19. This chain links TRBV11-2 with TRBJ2-7; 7 bases agree with TRBD2. The CDR3 sequence: CASSLGVGGGSSYEQYF. The CDR3 DNA reads as TGTGCCAGCAGCTTAGGCGTTGGCGGGGGAAGCTCCTACGAGCAGTACTTC.